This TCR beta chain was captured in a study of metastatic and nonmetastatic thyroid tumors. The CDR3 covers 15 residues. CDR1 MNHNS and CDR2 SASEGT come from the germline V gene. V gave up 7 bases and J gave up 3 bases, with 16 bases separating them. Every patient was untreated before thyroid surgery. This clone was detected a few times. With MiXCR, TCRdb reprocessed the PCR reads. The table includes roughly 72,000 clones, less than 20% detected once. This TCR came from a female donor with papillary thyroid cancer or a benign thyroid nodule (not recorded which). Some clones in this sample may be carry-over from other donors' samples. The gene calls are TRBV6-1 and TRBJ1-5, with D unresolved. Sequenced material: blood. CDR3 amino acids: CASTPPIDLNQPQHF. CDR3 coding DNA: TGTGCCAGCACCCCCCCGATCGACCTCAATCAGCCCCAGCATTTT.